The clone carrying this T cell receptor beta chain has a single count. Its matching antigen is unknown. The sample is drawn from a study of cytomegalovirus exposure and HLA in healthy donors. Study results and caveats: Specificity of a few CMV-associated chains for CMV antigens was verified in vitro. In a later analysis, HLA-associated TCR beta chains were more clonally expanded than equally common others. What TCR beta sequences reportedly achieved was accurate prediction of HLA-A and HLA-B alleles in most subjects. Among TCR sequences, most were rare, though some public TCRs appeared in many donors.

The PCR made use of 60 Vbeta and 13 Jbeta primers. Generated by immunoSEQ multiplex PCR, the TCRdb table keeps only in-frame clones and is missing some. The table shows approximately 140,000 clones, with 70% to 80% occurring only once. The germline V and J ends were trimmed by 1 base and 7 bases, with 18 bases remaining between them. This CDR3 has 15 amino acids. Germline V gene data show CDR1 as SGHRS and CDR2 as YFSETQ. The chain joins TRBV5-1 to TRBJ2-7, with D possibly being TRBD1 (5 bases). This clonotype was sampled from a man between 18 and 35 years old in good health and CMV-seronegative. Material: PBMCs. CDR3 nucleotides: TGCGCCAGCAGCTTGAACTCTGAGCCAGGGCGGGAGCAGTACTTC. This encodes CASSLNSEPGREQYF.